One sample yielded the 3 T cell receptor beta chains listed below, sequenced in a study of CD8+ T cells in alopecia areata (dated by TCRdb to the late 2010s). The time point tag for this specimen amounts to: baseline before oral tofacitinib. Peripheral blood and lesional scalp punch biopsies were obtained from patients with alopecia areata. Libraries were built with the immunoSEQ multiplex PCR assay. RNA was extracted from all samples and reverse transcribed into cDNA, which served as template for TCR sequencing. This is the immuneACCESS table as TCRdb keeps it, with only in-frame sequences that have V and J called. A part of the clones is gone; compared with another copy, unresolved V genes explain less than half, and the rest is unexplained. A total of under 7,500 clones appear in this sample, 67% of them only once. Of the sample, under 25% is held by the ten largest clones. The specimen was skin, collected at week 0. The receptors come from a human donor with alopecia areata.

A remark on this clone: One end of the junction is discordant with germline, which a read error may explain. The rearrangement joins TRBV2 to TRBJ2-1, with 9 bases aligning to TRBD2. CDR3 length: 15 amino acids. The germline gives CDR1 SNHLY, CDR2 FYNNEI. Here the CDR3 DNA reads TGTGCCCGCAGTGGGGGCGGGGGGGCGTTCAATGAGCAGTTCTTC. It translates to CARSGGGGAFNEQFF.

This clone was picked up a small number of times. The chain links TRBV27 to TRBJ1-1, with unresolved D. Germline-derived CDR1 and CDR2 are MNHEY and SMNVEV (reference sequence). Trimming pared 4 bases from V and 0 bases from J, leaving 15 bases between. This CDR3 contains 16 residues. CDR3 residues: CASSYRGGSMNTEAFF. In nucleotides, the CDR3 is TGTGCCAGCAGTTACCGAGGTGGCAGCATGAACACTGAAGCTTTCTTT.

The rearrangement links TRBV5-5 to TRBJ2-3; 8 bases fit TRBD1. Germline loops: CDR1 SGHKS, CDR2 YYEKEE (reference sequence). The junction had 1 base not matched to a gene; V was cut back by 0 bases and J by 1 base. The CDR3 length is 15 residues. Here the CDR3 DNA reads TGTGCCAGCAGCTTGGTGGGACAGGGCACAGATACGCAGTATTTT. It yields the protein CASSLVGQGTDTQYF.